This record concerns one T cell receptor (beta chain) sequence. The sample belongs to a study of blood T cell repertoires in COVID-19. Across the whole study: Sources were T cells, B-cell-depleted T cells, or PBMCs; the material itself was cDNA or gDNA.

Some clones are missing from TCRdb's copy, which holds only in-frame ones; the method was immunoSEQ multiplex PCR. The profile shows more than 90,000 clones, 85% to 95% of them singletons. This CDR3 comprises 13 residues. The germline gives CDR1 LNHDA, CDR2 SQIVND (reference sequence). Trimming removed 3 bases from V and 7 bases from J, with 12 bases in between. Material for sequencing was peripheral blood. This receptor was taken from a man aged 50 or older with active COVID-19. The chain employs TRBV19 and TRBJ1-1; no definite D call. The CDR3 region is CASSIPPLSEAFF. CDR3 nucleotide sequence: TGTGCCAGTAGTATCCCGCCCTTGAGTGAAGCTTTCTTT.